This T cell receptor beta chain emerged from a study of T cell responses to AZD1222 COVID-19 vaccine. Background on the study: Some second doses came at about 4 weeks and others at about 12 weeks; these were pooled. General study results and limits: Elevations in Spike-specific TCR breadth and depth followed administration of two AZD1222 doses. Only a handful of AZD1222 recipients were seropositive at baseline.

Of note for this clone: Its antigen is undetermined.

The data were produced by immunoSEQ multiplex PCR, yet TCRdb's version contains in-frame clones alone and is incomplete. Of 90,000 to 150,000 clones in the sample, around nine tenths were seen once. The sequence came from an adult in good health. The source material was peripheral blood, sampled on day 0 of AZD1222 vaccination.

CDR3 sequence reads: CASSQVDRDYGYTF. DNA of the CDR3: TGTGCCAGCAGCCAAGTGGACAGAGACTATGGCTACACCTTC. This chain links TRBV3-1 (or the pseudogene TRBV3-2) with TRBJ1-2; tentative D call: TRBD1 (6 bases). Trimming took 1 base from V and 3 from J, leaving 9 bases between them. From germline, CDR1 is LGHDT and CDR2 YNNKEL (reference sequence). The CDR3 is 14 amino acids.